These T cell receptor beta chains were read from a single sample in a study of blood T cell repertoires in COVID-19. Repertoires were generated with immunoSEQ multiplex PCR, while TCRdb's copy carries only in-frame clones and drops some. Of a few hundred thousand clones in the sample, 82% were seen once. Material: peripheral blood. The receptor set was obtained from a woman between 18 and 30 years old with acute or convalescent COVID-19. Both conserved end residues are part of each CDR3. A D gene is named only where the DNA matches it firmly. Not all rows give a size; the values are once, few, many and, for expanded clones, a class.

J,size,D,V,CDR3,DNA
TRBJ2-5,once,NA,TRBV7-2,CASSLVGSLETQYF,TGTGCCAGCAGCTTAGTCGGGAGCTTGGAGACCCAGTACTTC
TRBJ2-5,NA,NA,TRBV5-5,CASSQGGSTQETQYF,TGTGCCAGCAGCCAAGGGGGTTCCACCCAAGAGACCCAGTACTTC
TRBJ2-7,NA,TRBD2,TRBV9,CASSPSRGGYEQYF,TGTGCCAGCAGCCCCAGCCGGGGGGGGTACGAGCAGTACTTC
TRBJ2-3,NA,NA,TRBV5-6,CASSPEPTDTQYF,TGTGCCAGCAGCCCCGAGCCCACAGATACGCAGTATTTT
TRBJ2-1,NA,NA,TRBV5-1,CASSFSDLNEQFF,TGCGCCAGCAGCTTTAGCGACCTCAATGAGCAGTTCTTC
TRBJ1-5,NA,NA,TRBV7-8,CASSLQGQPQHF,TGTGCCAGCAGCCTACAGGGTCAGCCCCAGCATTTT
TRBJ1-4,NA,TRBD1,TRBV19,CATADRARANEKLFF,TGTGCCACCGCCGACAGGGCCAGGGCTAATGAAAAACTGTTTTTT
TRBJ1-3,NA,TRBD1,TRBV9,CASSQPRDRGPRSSGNTIYF,TGTGCCAGCAGCCAACCCCGGGACAGGGGGCCGCGAAGCTCTGGAAACACCATATATTTT
TRBJ2-3,NA,NA,TRBV19,CASTPLTGGTDTQYF,TGTGCCAGTACTCCCCTGACCGGAGGCACAGATACGCAGTATTTT
TRBJ2-1,NA,TRBD1,TRBV25-1,CASSEQTGDNEQFF,TGTGCCAGCAGTGAGCAGACAGGGGACAATGAGCAGTTCTTC
TRBJ2-7,NA,TRBD2,TRBV10-2,CASKGWQGQSGRVFEQYF,TGCGCCAGCAAGGGGTGGCAGGGGCAAAGCGGGAGGGTATTCGAGCAGTACTTC
TRBJ2-1,few,TRBD2,TRBV3-1/TRBV3-2,CASSLCCRDYGNYNEQFF,TGTGCCAGCAGCCTTTGCTGTCGGGACTACGGGAACTACAATGAGCAGTTCTTC
TRBJ1-2,NA,TRBD1,TRBV2,CASSGAAGTGRNYGYTF,TGTGCCAGCAGCGGGGCGGCCGGGACAGGGCGAAACTATGGCTACACCTTC
TRBJ2-7,NA,TRBD1,TRBV27,CASSPGVGTGVNEQYF,TGTGCCAGCAGTCCCGGGGTGGGGACAGGGGTCAACGAGCAGTACTTC
TRBJ1-3,NA,TRBD1,TRBV6-5,CASRAQGQGRNTIYF,TGTGCCAGCAGGGCCCAGGGACAGGGGCGAAACACCATATATTTT
TRBJ2-1,NA,NA,TRBV7-9,CASSFWGDEQFF,TGTGCCAGCAGCTTCTGGGGCGATGAGCAGTTCTTC
TRBJ2-5,NA,NA,TRBV5-1,CASSRGEPSRETQYF,TGCGCCAGCAGCCGTGGGGAGCCTTCACGGGAGACCCAGTACTTC
TRBJ2-7,NA,TRBD1,TRBV3-1/TRBV3-2,CASSQRGQGSYEQYF,TGTGCCAGCAGCCAAAGGGGACAGGGCTCCTACGAGCAGTACTTC
TRBJ2-7,NA,TRBD1,TRBV13,CASTPNRQGPYREQYF,TGTGCCAGCACCCCCAATCGACAGGGTCCATATCGCGAGCAGTACTTC
TRBJ1-1,NA,NA,TRBV14,CASSQVLGGEAFF,TGTGCCAGCAGCCAAGTTCTGGGGGGGGAAGCTTTCTTT
TRBJ2-1,once,NA,TRBV30,CAWSVLDEQFF,TGTGCCTGGAGTGTACTAGATGAGCAGTTCTTC
TRBJ2-1,NA,NA,TRBV7-2,CASSARRRSGNEQFF,TGTGCCAGCAGCGCACGTCGGCGGAGCGGGAATGAGCAGTTCTTC
TRBJ1-5,NA,NA,TRBV4-3,CASSQDPGPSQPQHF,TGCGCCAGCAGCCAAGATCCTGGCCCAAGTCAGCCCCAGCATTTT
TRBJ1-3,NA,NA,TRBV6-5,CASSYEGRNTIYF,TGTGCCAGCAGTTATGAGGGAAGAAACACCATATATTTT
TRBJ2-2,NA,TRBD2,TRBV18,CASSPSQRDVNTGELFF,TGTGCCAGCTCACCGTCGCAGCGGGATGTAAACACCGGGGAGCTGTTTTTT
TRBJ1-2,NA,TRBD1,TRBV6-5,CASTRTGLNYGYTF,TGTGCCAGCACCAGGACAGGGCTGAACTATGGCTACACCTTC
TRBJ1-5,few,NA,TRBV6-5,CATSPRENQPQHF,TGTGCCACCTCACCCAGGGAAAATCAGCCCCAGCATTTT
TRBJ1-2,NA,TRBD1,TRBV11-2,CASSQDRASGYTF,TGTGCCAGCAGCCAGGACAGGGCCTCTGGCTACACCTTC
TRBJ1-2,NA,NA,TRBV30,CAWNLGADYGYTF,TGTGCCTGGAATTTGGGGGCTGACTATGGCTACACCTTC
TRBJ2-5,NA,TRBD1,TRBV7-2,CASSLNRGKGETQYF,TGTGCCAGCAGCTTAAACAGGGGGAAGGGGGAGACCCAGTACTTC
TRBJ2-7,NA,TRBD2,TRBV20-1,CSASPGTSGYEQYF,TGCAGTGCTAGTCCCGGGACTAGCGGCTACGAGCAGTACTTC
TRBJ2-5,few,TRBD2,TRBV7-8,CASSSERGLGRGETQYF,TGTGCCAGCAGCTCAGAACGGGGACTAGGGCGAGGAGAGACCCAGTACTTC
TRBJ2-2,NA,TRBD2,TRBV5-1,CASSWGLAGSTGELFF,TGCGCCAGCAGCTGGGGACTAGCGGGATCTACCGGGGAGCTGTTTTTT
TRBJ1-2,NA,TRBD1,TRBV18,CASSPGQGTRSGGYTF,TGTGCCAGCTCACCGGGACAGGGTACGAGGAGTGGTGGCTACACCTTC
TRBJ2-3,NA,TRBD2,TRBV4-3,CASSHGIAGGPTDTQYF,TGCGCCAGCAGCCACGGGATAGCGGGAGGGCCAACAGATACGCAGTATTTT
TRBJ1-5,NA,TRBD1,TRBV20-1,CSASRAGGGENRQPQHF,TGCAGTGCTAGTAGAGCAGGGGGTGGGGAAAATCGTCAGCCCCAGCATTTT
TRBJ2-7,few,TRBD2,TRBV2,CASGTSEAYEQYF,TGTGCCAGTGGGACTAGCGAAGCCTACGAGCAGTACTTC
TRBJ2-1,few,TRBD2,TRBV14,CASSPNPSGRRYNEQFF,TGTGCCAGCAGCCCAAACCCTAGCGGGAGGAGATACAATGAGCAGTTCTTC
TRBJ1-1,NA,TRBD1,TRBV4-3,CASSQDSTGENTEAFF,TGCGCCAGCAGCCAAGATTCGACAGGGGAGAACACTGAAGCTTTCTTT
TRBJ1-3,NA,NA,TRBV7-2,CASSPQGSGNTIYF,TGTGCCAGCAGCCCCCAGGGGTCTGGAAACACCATATATTTT
TRBJ2-1,NA,NA,TRBV4-3,CASSQDRTTYNEQFF,TGCGCCAGCAGCCAAGACCGGACTACCTACAATGAGCAGTTCTTC
TRBJ1-1,NA,NA,TRBV5-1,CASSKDSEAFF,TGCGCCAGCAGCAAGGACAGTGAGGCTTTCTTT
TRBJ1-2,many,NA,TRBV12-3/TRBV12-4,CASSPSGNYGYTF,TGTGCCAGCAGTCCTTCGGGGAATTATGGCTACACCTTC
TRBJ1-4,NA,NA,TRBV5-8,CASSFGQMSLGEKLFF,TGTGCCAGCAGCTTCGGACAGATGTCATTAGGCGAAAAACTGTTTTTT
TRBJ2-1,NA,NA,TRBV7-9,CASSWGLADITSSYNEQFF,TGTGCCAGCAGCTGGGGGCTAGCGGATATCACCAGCTCCTACAATGAGCAGTTCTTC